This T cell receptor (beta chain) was captured by sequencing in a study of blood T cells in healthy people across ages. Study-wide results and caveats: Diversity of TCR beta per million T cells declined in a roughly linear way with age. The study found more naive CD4+ cells and higher diversity in long-lived than aged donors.

For the second PCR, which ran for about 6 to 11 cycles, a sample-barcoded 5' primer and a J-beta primer mix were used. TCRdb passed the 5' RACE reads through MiXCR, listing each CDR3 protein once. The table includes some 900,000 distinct CDR3 sequences, around 49% detected once. This clonotype was seen a few times. What it binds is unknown. Sequenced input: blood. This clonotype was sampled from a young man in good health.

The CDR3 bases are TGTGCCAGCAGCCAAACCGTGGCGTTCGGGAAGACCCAGTACTTC. Translated, it gives CASSQTVAFGKTQYF. This rearrangement joins TRBV7-2 to TRBJ2-7; possibly TRBD2 for D (5 bases). The J call is doubtful: the DNA matches TRBJ2-5 better. CDR1 SGHTA and CDR2 FQGNSA come from the germline V gene. The CDR3 sequence is 15 residues long.